These 2 T cell receptor beta chains were sequenced from one sample in a study of STAT3 mutations in large granular lymphocyte leukemia. The study's findings and limits: In T-cell large granular lymphocyte leukemia, about half of patients showed multiple immunodominant subclonotypes.

No antigen has been assigned to these receptors. Data came from immunoSEQ multiplex PCR; TCRdb stores just in-frame clones and leaves some out. The table includes 20,000 or so clones, approximately 90% detected once. Specimen: peripheral blood mononuclear cells. The receptor source for this set is a man in his sixties with T-cell large granular lymphocyte leukemia. Some clones in this sample may be carry-over from other donors' samples.

The chain couples TRBV7-9 to TRBJ2-5; weak D call: TRBD2 (5 bases). The V gene lost 1 base and the J gene lost 4 bases, with 7 bases spanning the gap. This CDR3 has 13 amino acids. Germline CDR1 is SEHNR and CDR2 is FQNEAQ (reference sequence). The chain's CDR3 is CASSLERRETQYF. In DNA form, the CDR3 reads TGTGCCAGCAGCTTAGAGCGGAGAGAGACCCAGTACTTC.

V is TRBV6-1 and J is TRBJ2-2, with 7 bases aligning to TRBD1. J was trimmed by 7 bases and V by 4 bases; bases with no gene match: 15. This CDR3 contains 17 residues. The V gene's germline CDR1 is MNHNS and CDR2 SASEGT. CDR3 DNA sequence: TGTGCCAGCAGTGCAAAAGTTTCGAGGGGGCAGAGCGGGGAGCTGTTTTTT. Protein sequence: CASSAKVSRGQSGELFF.